This TCR beta chain was obtained from a study of Ad26.COV2.S vaccination and SARS-CoV-2 variants. Trimming took off 5 bases at V and 4 bases at J, with 11 bases between the two ends. Germline values: CDR1 SGHRS, CDR2 YFSETQ. This CDR3 spans 13 amino acids. TCRdb keeps only in-frame clones here, not all; method: immunoSEQ multiplex PCR. Among some 190,000 clones listed, approximately 88% were seen once. This clonotype originated in a human donor who had recovered from COVID-19. This chain connects TRBV5-1 to TRBJ2-3; D gene unclear. The specimen comprised peripheral blood, sampled after recovery from COVID-19. The CDR3 nucleotides are TGCGCCAGCAGGCCCGTCCCCCCAGATACGCAGTATTTT. This codes for CASRPVPPDTQYF.